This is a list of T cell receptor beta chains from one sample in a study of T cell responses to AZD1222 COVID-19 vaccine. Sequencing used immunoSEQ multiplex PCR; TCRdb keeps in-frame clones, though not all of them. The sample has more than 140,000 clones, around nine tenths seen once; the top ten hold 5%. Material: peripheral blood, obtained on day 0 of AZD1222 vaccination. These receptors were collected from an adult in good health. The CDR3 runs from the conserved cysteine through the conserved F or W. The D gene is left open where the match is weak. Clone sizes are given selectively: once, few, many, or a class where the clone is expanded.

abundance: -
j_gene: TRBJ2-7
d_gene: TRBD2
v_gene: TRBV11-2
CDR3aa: CASSLLAEGAYEQYF
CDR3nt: TGTGCCAGCAGCCTACTAGCGGAAGGGGCCTACGAGCAGTACTTC

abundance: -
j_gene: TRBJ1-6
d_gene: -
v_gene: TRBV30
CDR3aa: CAWSVGRGKSPLHF
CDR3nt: TGTGCCTGGAGTGTAGGCAGGGGAAAATCACCCCTCCACTTT

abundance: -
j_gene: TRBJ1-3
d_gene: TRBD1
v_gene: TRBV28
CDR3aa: CASSAIGTGERNTIYF
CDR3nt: TGTGCCAGCAGTGCGATTGGGACAGGGGAAAGGAACACCATATATTTT

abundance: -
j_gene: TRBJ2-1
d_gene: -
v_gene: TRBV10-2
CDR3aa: CASRDRAYNEQFF
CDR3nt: TGCGCCAGCAGGGACAGAGCTTACAATGAGCAGTTCTTC

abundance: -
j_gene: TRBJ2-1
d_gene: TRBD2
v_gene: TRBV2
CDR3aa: CASSGGLAAYNEQFF
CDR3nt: TGTGCCAGCAGTGGGGGACTAGCGGCCTACAATGAGCAGTTCTTC

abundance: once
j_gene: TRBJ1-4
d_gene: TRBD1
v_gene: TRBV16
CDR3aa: CASSLQGATNEKLFF
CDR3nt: TGTGCCAGCAGCCTGCAGGGGGCAACTAATGAAAAACTGTTTTTT

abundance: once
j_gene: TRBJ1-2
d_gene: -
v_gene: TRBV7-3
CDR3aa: CASSLNTGAGGYTF
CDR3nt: TGTGCCAGCAGCTTAAATACGGGGGCAGGTGGCTACACCTTC

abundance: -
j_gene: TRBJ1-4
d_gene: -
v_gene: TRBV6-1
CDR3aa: CASSRTPDNEKLFF
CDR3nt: TGTGCCAGCAGTAGGACGCCGGATAATGAAAAACTGTTTTTT

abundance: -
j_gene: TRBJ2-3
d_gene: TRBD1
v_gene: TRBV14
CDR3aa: CASSQTTGVTDTQYF
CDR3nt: TGTGCCAGCAGCCAAACGACAGGGGTGACAGATACGCAGTATTTT

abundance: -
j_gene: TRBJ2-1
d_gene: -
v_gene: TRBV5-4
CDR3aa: CASSLARGPTDEQFF
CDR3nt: TGTGCCAGCAGCTTGGCGCGGGGACCAACGGATGAGCAGTTCTTC

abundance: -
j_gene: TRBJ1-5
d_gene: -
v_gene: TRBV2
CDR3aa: CASSAVGQRPQHF
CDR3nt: TGTGCCAGCAGTGCAGTAGGTCAAAGGCCCCAGCATTTT

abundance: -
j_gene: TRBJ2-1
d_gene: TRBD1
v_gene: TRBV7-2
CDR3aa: CASRGWDSYNEQFF
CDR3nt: TGTGCCAGCAGGGGGTGGGACAGCTACAATGAGCAGTTCTTC

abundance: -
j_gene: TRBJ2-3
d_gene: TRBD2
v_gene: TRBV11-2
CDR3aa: CASSLAPRGRAADTQYF
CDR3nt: TGTGCCAGCAGCTTAGCCCCCCGCGGGAGGGCCGCAGATACGCAGTATTTT

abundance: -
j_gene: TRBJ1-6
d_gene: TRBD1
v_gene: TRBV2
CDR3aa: CASRNGTGGHSPLHF
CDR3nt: TGTGCCAGCAGGAACGGGACAGGGGGCCATTCACCCCTCCACTTT

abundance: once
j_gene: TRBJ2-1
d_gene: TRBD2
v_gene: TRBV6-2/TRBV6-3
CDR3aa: CASSYRSGSINEQFF
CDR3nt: TGTGCCAGCAGTTACCGAAGCGGGAGTATCAATGAGCAGTTCTTC

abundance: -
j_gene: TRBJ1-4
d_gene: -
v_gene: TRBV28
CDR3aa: CATRGGARGSEKLFF
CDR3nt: TGTGCCACCCGGGGGGGCGCGAGGGGTTCTGAAAAACTGTTTTTT

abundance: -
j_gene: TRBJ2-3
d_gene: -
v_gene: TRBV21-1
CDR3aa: CASSKRSRDRRTTDTQYF
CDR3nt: TGTGCCAGCAGCAAACGATCCCGGGACAGGCGAACCACAGATACGCAGTATTTT

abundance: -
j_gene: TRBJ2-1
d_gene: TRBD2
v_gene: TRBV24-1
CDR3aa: CATALAGTINEQFF
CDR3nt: TGTGCCACCGCACTAGCGGGAACGATCAATGAGCAGTTCTTC

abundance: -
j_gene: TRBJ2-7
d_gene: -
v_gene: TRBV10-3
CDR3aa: CAISGGTSSYEQYF
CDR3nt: TGTGCCATCAGTGGAGGGACCAGCTCCTACGAGCAGTACTTC

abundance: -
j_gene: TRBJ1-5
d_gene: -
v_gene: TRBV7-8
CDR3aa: CASSLAESQPQHF
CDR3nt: TGTGCCAGCAGCTTAGCGGAAAGTCAGCCCCAGCATTTT

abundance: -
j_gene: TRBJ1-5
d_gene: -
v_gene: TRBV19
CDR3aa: CASNLDYSNQPQHF
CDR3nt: TGTGCCAGTAATTTGGATTATAGCAATCAGCCCCAGCATTTT

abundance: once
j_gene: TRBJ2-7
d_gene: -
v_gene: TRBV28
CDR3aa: CASSSWVEQYF
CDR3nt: TGTGCCAGCAGTTCCTGGGTCGAGCAGTACTTC

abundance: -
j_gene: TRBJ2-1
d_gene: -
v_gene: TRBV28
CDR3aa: CASSFRGEQFF
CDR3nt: TGTGCCAGCAGTTTCAGGGGTGAGCAGTTCTTC

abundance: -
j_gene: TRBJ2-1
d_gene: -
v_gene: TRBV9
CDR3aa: CASSVEGPWGEQFF
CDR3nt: TGTGCCAGCAGCGTAGAGGGCCCCTGGGGTGAGCAGTTCTTC

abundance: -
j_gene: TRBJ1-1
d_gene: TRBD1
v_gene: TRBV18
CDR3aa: CASSPPGQDEAFF
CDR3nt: TGTGCCAGCTCACCCCCTGGACAGGATGAAGCTTTCTTT

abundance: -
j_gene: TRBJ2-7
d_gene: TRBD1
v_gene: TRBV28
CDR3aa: CASSYGQAARPYEQYF
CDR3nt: TGTGCCAGCAGCTATGGACAGGCGGCCCGACCCTACGAGCAGTACTTC

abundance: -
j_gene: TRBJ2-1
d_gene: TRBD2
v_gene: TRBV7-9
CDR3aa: CASSLAIGLAANEQFF
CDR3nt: TGTGCCAGCAGCTTAGCGATTGGACTAGCGGCCAATGAGCAGTTCTTC

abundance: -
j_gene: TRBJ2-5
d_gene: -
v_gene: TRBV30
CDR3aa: CAWSVSGSKETQYF
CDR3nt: TGTGCCTGGAGTGTTTCCGGTTCGAAAGAGACCCAGTACTTC

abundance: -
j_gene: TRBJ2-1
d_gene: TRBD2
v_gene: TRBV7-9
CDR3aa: CASSLVTSGYNEQFF
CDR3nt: TGTGCCAGCAGCTTAGTAACTAGCGGCTACAATGAGCAGTTCTTC

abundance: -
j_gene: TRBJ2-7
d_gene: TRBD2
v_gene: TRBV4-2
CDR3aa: CASSQDTSGYEQYF
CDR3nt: TGTGCCAGCAGCCAAGATACTAGCGGGTACGAGCAGTACTTC

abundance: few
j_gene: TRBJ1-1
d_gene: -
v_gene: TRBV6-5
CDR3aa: CASSYSGANTEAFF
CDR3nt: TGTGCCAGCAGTTACTCGGGCGCGAACACTGAAGCTTTCTTT

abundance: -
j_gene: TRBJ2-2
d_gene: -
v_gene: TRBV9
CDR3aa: CASSVAGYTGELFF
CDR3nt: TGTGCCAGCAGCGTAGCGGGATACACCGGGGAGCTGTTTTTT

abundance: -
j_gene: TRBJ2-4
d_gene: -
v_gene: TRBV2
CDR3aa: CACQEGQAKNIQYF
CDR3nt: TGTGCCTGCCAGGAGGGCCAGGCCAAAAACATTCAGTACTTC

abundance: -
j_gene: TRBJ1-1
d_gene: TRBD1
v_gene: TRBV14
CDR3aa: CASSQADRGREAFF
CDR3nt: TGTGCCAGCAGCCAAGCGGACAGGGGCAGGGAAGCTTTCTTT

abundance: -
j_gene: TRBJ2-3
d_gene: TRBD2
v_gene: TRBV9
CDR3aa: CASSVARTRADTQYF
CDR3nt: TGTGCCAGCAGCGTAGCACGGACTAGGGCAGATACGCAGTATTTT

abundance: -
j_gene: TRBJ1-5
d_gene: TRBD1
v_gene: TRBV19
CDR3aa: CASSITTGVSQPQHF
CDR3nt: TGTGCCAGTAGTATCACTACAGGGGTAAGTCAGCCCCAGCATTTT

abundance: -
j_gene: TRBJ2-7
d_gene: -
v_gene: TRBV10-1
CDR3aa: CASSAPPHDEQYF
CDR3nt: TGCGCCAGCAGTGCCCCCCCCCATGACGAGCAGTACTTC

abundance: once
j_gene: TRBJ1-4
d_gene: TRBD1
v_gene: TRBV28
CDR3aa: CASARTGAGATNEKLFF
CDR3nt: TGTGCCAGCGCCCGAACAGGGGCCGGAGCAACTAATGAAAAACTGTTTTTT

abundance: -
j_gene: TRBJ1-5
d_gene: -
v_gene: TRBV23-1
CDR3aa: CASSQSLAESNQPQHF
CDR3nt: TGCGCCAGCAGTCAATCGTTGGCAGAGAGCAATCAGCCCCAGCATTTT

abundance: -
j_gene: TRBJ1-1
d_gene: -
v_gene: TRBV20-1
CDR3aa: CSAKGYTEAFF
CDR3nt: TGCAGTGCTAAAGGTTACACTGAAGCTTTCTTT

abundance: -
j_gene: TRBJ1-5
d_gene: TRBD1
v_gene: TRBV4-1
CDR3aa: CASSPFGTGGREPQHF
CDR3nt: TGCGCCAGCAGCCCGTTCGGGACAGGGGGCAGGGAGCCCCAGCATTTT

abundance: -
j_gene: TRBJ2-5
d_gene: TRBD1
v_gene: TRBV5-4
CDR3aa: CASSLSPGGGETQYF
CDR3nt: TGTGCCAGCAGCTTGTCCCCAGGGGGCGGAGAGACCCAGTACTTC

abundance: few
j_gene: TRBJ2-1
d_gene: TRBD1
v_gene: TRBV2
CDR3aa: CASSYRDRSYNEQFF
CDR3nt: TGTGCCAGCAGTTATCGGGACAGATCTTACAATGAGCAGTTCTTC

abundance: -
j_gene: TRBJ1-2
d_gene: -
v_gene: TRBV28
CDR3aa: CASSLSNYGYTF
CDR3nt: TGTGCCAGCAGTTTATCCAACTATGGCTACACCTTC

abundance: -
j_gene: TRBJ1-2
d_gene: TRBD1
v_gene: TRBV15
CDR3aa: CATSRGQGASYGYTF
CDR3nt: TGTGCCACCAGCAGGGGACAGGGGGCTTCTTATGGCTACACCTTC

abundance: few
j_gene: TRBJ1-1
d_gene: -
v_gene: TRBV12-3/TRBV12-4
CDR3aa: CASSLLNREAFF
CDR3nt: TGTGCCAGCAGTTTATTGAACCGAGAAGCTTTCTTT

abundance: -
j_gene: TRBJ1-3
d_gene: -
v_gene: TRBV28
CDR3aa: CASSSADHGNTIYF
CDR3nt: TGTGCCAGCAGCTCAGCGGATCACGGAAACACCATATATTTT

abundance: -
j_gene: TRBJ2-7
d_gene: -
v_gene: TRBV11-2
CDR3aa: CASSLDRVGPSESEQYF
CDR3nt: TGTGCCAGCAGCTTAGATCGGGTCGGGCCGAGTGAGAGCGAGCAGTACTTC